Listed here are 8 T cell receptor beta chains from one sample, sequenced in a study of blood T cell repertoires in COVID-19. Clones were read by immunoSEQ multiplex PCR, and TCRdb kept only the in-frame ones, dropping some. In the table there are approximately 120,000 clones, roughly 90% of which are singletons. Specimen: peripheral blood. Receptors originate from a woman of 80 years or more with acute or convalescent COVID-19.

The rearrangement uses TRBV3-1 (or the pseudogene TRBV3-2) and TRBJ2-7; 8 nucleotides agree with TRBD2. There are 15 residues in the CDR3. V lost 6 bases to trimming and J lost 5 bases; unmatched junction nucleotides: 12. Germline V lookup: CDR1 LGHDT, CDR2 YNNKEL (reference sequence). The CDR3 bases are TGTGCCAGCAGTACTAGCGGACGGAGCCTTGACGAGCAGTACTTC. Translated: CASSTSGRSLDEQYF.

The rearrangement links TRBV3-1 (or the pseudogene TRBV3-2) to TRBJ2-7, with 13 nucleotides matching TRBD2. The J segment lost 0 bases and the V segment lost 1 base, leaving 9 bases of the junction unmatched. This CDR3 contains 19 residues. The germline V gene encodes CDR1 LGHDT and CDR2 YNNKEL (reference sequence). CDR3 sequence: CASSQGGLAGALSSYEQYF. In DNA form, the CDR3 reads TGTGCCAGCAGCCAAGGAGGACTAGCGGGGGCCCTAAGCTCCTACGAGCAGTACTTC.

The chain recombines TRBV28 with TRBJ2-1, with 7 bases lining up with TRBD2. In germline, CDR1 is MDHEN, CDR2 SYDVKM. V trimming: 7 bases; J trimming: 5 bases; junction bases outside the gene matches: 8. The CDR3 totals 14 residues. CDR3 sequence reads: CASKGRGSHNEQFF. The CDR3 nucleotides are TGTGCCAGCAAGGGGCGCGGGAGTCACAATGAGCAGTTCTTC.

The V and J genes are TRBV2 and TRBJ1-2; maybe TRBD1 (5 bases). In germline, CDR1 is SNHLY, CDR2 FYNNEI. V was clipped by 8 bases and J by 0 bases, with 16 bases between them. The CDR3 spans 15 residues. The CDR3 DNA reads TGTGCCAGCCGAAGTACAGGCCTAGCTAACTATGGCTACACCTTC. This sequence encodes CASRSTGLANYGYTF.

The chain has TRBV7-9 and TRBJ2-1, with 14 bases that match TRBD2. Looked up from germline, CDR1 is SEHNR and CDR2 is FQNEAQ (reference sequence). The V segment lost 3 bases and the J segment 11 bases; nucleotides outside the gene matches: 6. CDR3 length: 15 residues. The CDR3 DNA reads TGTGCCAGCAGCTTTACCGGGACTAGCGGGGGAAAGCAGTTCTTC. Residues: CASSFTGTSGGKQFF.

V gene TRBV9 combines with J gene TRBJ2-7; D perhaps matches TRBD2 (6 bases). The V gene lost 3 bases and the J gene lost 2 bases, with 15 bases spanning the gap. CDR1 and CDR2 (germline): SGDLS, YYNGEE. This CDR3 is built from 15 residues. CDR3 amino acids: CASSEGGGSPYEQYF. For the CDR3, the DNA is TGTGCCAGCAGCGAGGGCGGAGGGTCCCCCTACGAGCAGTACTTC.

This clone was seen a few times. V usage is TRBV2 and J usage is TRBJ1-4; D is uncertain. V was trimmed by 6 bases and J by 0 bases, leaving 8 bases between them. CDR3 length equals 14 residues. Germline CDR1 SNHLY, CDR2 FYNNEI. CDR3 bases: TGTGCCAGCAGGGAACAGACAACTAATGAAAAACTGTTTTTT. This codes for CASREQTTNEKLFF.

The chain is built from TRBV7-8 and TRBJ2-5, with 7 bases matching TRBD1. CDR3 length equals 16 residues. Per germline, CDR1 SGHVS and CDR2 FQNEAQ. V was clipped by 4 bases and J by 1 base; unmatched bases: 9. The CDR3 here is CASSSLLRQGQETQYF. In DNA, the CDR3 is TGTGCCAGCAGCTCCCTCCTAAGACAGGGCCAAGAGACCCAGTACTTC.